The T cell receptor beta chain described here comes from a study of T cells in Graves' hyperthyroidism and ophthalmopathy. Study findings and constraints: The model identified upcoming ophthalmopathy a median 6.5 months ahead of onset.

The cohort's ophthalmopathy patients, a group with duration under 3 months, had a Clinical Activity Score of at least 3 and a NOSPECS grade of at least 4. Clinical symptoms, serum thyroxine and TRAb, thyroid ultrasound and orbital computed tomography together formed the diagnostic basis. TCR beta CDR3 regions were amplified from RNA transcripts. The TCR CDR3 first-round RT-PCR relied on the HTBI primer set. TCRdb reanalysed the multiplex PCR reads using MiXCR and keeps one entry per CDR3 protein. The table includes hundreds of thousands of distinct CDR3 sequences, 11% to 15% detected once. The CDR3 is made up of 14 amino acids. The trim removed 5 bases at V and 2 bases at J, leaving 3 bases unmatched. Germline CDR1 LNHDA, CDR2 SQIVND (reference sequence). For this clonotype: The antigen is unknown.

The chain employs TRBV19 and TRBJ1-2, with 9 bases that match TRBD1. Sequencing was performed on blood. This sequence was found in a man aged 45-65 years with Graves' ophthalmopathy. CDR3 amino acids: CASSGGTGNYGYTF. As DNA, the CDR3 is TGTGCCAGTAGTGGGGGGACAGGGAACTATGGCTACACCTTC. Filled out from reference TRBV19 and TRBJ1-2, the complete variable domain reads DGGITQSPKYLFRKEGQNVTLSCEQNLNHDAMYWYRQDPGQGLRLIYYSQIVNDFQKGDIAEGYSVSREKKESFPLTVTSAQKNPTAFYLCASSGGTGNYGYTFGSGTRLTVV.